This TCR beta chain was identified during a study of shared clonotypes between healthy human individuals. Clones were read by immunoSEQ multiplex PCR, and TCRdb kept only the in-frame ones, dropping some. The sample has approximately 100,000 clones; about 71% are singletons. Points on this clone: Its target is unknown. This sample includes further DNA sequences coding for the same CDR3.

Study-wide results and caveats: Clonotype sharing among donors likely depends on sequencing depth.

In germline, CDR1 is SGDLS, CDR2 YYNGEE. The CDR3 is made up of 13 amino acids. Between the trimmed V and J ends, which lost 2 bases and 6 bases, there was a span of 12 bases. The V and J genes are TRBV9 and TRBJ2-7, with D perhaps given as TRBD1 or TRBD2 (5 bases each). The specimen sequenced was memory CD8+ T cells sorted from blood. The subset was: CD45RO+ cells pooled with CCR7-negative TemRA cells. This receptor was obtained from a woman in her twenties or thirties in good health. The CDR3 reads CASSVGGTGEQYF. In DNA form, the CDR3 reads TGTGCCAGCAGCGTGGGTGGGACGGGCGAGCAGTACTTC.